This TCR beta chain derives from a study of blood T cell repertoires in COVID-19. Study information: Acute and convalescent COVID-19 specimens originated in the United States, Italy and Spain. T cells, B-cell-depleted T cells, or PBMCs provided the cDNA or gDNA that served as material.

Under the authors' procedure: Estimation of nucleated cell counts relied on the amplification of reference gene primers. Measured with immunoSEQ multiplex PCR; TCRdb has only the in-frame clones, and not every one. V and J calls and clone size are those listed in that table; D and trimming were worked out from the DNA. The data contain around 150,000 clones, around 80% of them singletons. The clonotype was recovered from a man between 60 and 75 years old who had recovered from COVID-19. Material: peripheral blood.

In DNA, the CDR3 is TGTGCCAGTAGTAGTACAGGCCGGACCGGGGAGCTGTTTTTT. It is translated as CASSSTGRTGELFF. The gene calls are TRBV19 and TRBJ2-2; D is perhaps TRBD1 (5 bases). V lost 4 bases and J 5 bases, leaving 11 bases between the germline ends. The germline V gene encodes CDR1 LNHDA and CDR2 SQIVND (reference sequence). The CDR3 covers 14 residues.